The 22 T cell receptor beta chains reported below all come from one sample, sequenced in a study of response to subunit inactivated influenza vaccine. Via MiXCR, TCRdb re-called the RT-PCR reads, giving one row per CDR3 protein. The sample has about 530,000 distinct CDR3 sequences, roughly 12% seen once. The sample consisted of PBMCs from blood, taken on the day of vaccination. All receptors come from a man in his fifties or sixties who received an inactivated influenza vaccine.

The table lists this clonotype with many counts. The chain uses TRBV4-2 and TRBJ2-5; 10 bases are a match to TRBD2. The CDR3 runs to 16 residues. V dropped 1 base and J dropped 4; count of bases not matched to a gene: 6. Per the germline V gene, CDR1 is LGHNA and CDR2 is YNFKEQ. The CDR3, as DNA: TGTGCCAGCAGCCAAGCGGCCGGGACTAGCGTAGAGACCCAGTACTTC. Its translation: CASSQAAGTSVETQYF.

This clonotype has a handful of counts. The rearrangement uses TRBV7-6 and TRBJ2-7; possible D gene TRBD2, 5 bases. The CDR3 runs 12 residues. V was shortened by 5 bases and J by 7 bases, with 12 bases between the two germline ends. Germline CDR1 is SGHVS and CDR2 is FNYEAQ. The CDR3 is CASSATRSEQYF. DNA of the CDR3: TGTGCCAGCAGCGCCACTAGGAGTGAGCAGTACTTC.

Only a few counts were recorded for this clonotype. V and J are TRBV4-1 and TRBJ2-7; 13 positions match TRBD2. CDR3 length equals 20 residues. Unmatched junction bases numbered 14, after V lost 1 base and J lost 2 bases. Germline loops: CDR1 MGHRA, CDR2 YSYEKL. The DNA for the CDR3 is TGCGCCAGCAGCCAAGCTTTTTATCTTGTCGGGACTAGCGGGACCTACGAGCAGTACTTC. Translation: CASSQAFYLVGTSGTYEQYF.

V usage is TRBV12-3 or TRBV12-4 and J usage is TRBJ2-3; a possible D gene is TRBD2 (5 bases). V was cut by 5 bases and J by 3 bases, with 15 bases left in between. This CDR3 contains 15 residues. CDR3 region: CASSPRGLQTDTQYF. The CDR3 nucleotides are TGTGCCAGCAGTCCCCGAGGACTTCAAACAGATACGCAGTATTTT.

At least ten counts were recorded for this clonotype. The chain combines TRBV5-1 with TRBJ1-6; D remains unclear. Trimming cost V 0 bases and J 7 bases, with 8 bases left between them. The CDR3 runs 14 residues. Germline values: CDR1 SGHRS, CDR2 YFSETQ. The CDR3 bases are TGCGCCAGCAGCTTGGAATACCCCAATTCACCCCTCCACTTT. This encodes CASSLEYPNSPLHF.

This clonotype was counted only a few times. The chain employs TRBV7-2 and TRBJ2-7; TRBD2 agrees at 14 bases. The CDR3 totals 15 residues. CDR1 is SGHTA, CDR2 FQGNSA, per germline. V dropped 6 bases and J dropped 6; count of bases not matched to a gene: 7. CDR3 sequence: CASRRGLAGVSEQYF. The CDR3 DNA is TGTGCCAGCAGGCGGGGACTAGCGGGAGTCAGCGAGCAGTACTTC.

This clonotype has only a few counts. The chain recombines TRBV4-2 with TRBJ1-2, with D unclear. This CDR3 has 16 amino acids. The V gene's germline CDR1 is LGHNA and CDR2 YNFKEQ. V was trimmed by 0 bases and J by 3 bases, leaving 14 bases between them. The CDR3 region has the DNA TGTGCCAGCAGCCAAGAAGACCGGATCGGCCACTATGGCTACACCTTC. Its protein product is CASSQEDRIGHYGYTF.

This clonotype was detected ten times or more. The chain uses TRBV6-5 and TRBJ2-2, with 8 bases fitting TRBD2. The V and J ends lost 3 bases and 5 bases, in that order; junction bases with no gene match: 2. Germline CDR1 and CDR2: MNHEY and SVGAGI. The length of the CDR3 is 14 residues. The CDR3 DNA is TGTGCCAGCAGTTATCCGGGAGGGACCGGGGAGCTGTTTTTT. This sequence encodes CASSYPGGTGELFF.

The chain links TRBV7-2 to TRBJ2-7; the D is unclear. Per germline, CDR1 SGHTA and CDR2 FQGNSA. There are 14 residues in the CDR3. Deletions cut 1 base from V and 3 bases from J, with 10 bases between. The CDR3 DNA is TGTGCCAGCAGCTTAGGGGCCCTTAACTACGAGCAGTACTTC. It codes for CASSLGALNYEQYF.

The V and J genes are TRBV29-1 and TRBJ2-3, with 9 positions matching TRBD2. The ends lost 3 bases at V and 1 base at J; junction bases unmatched: 5. Germline lookup yields CDR1 SQVTM and CDR2 ANQGSEA. This CDR3 is built from 15 residues. CDR3 sequence: CSVEGREGGTDTQYF. CDR3 sequence (DNA): TGCAGCGTTGAGGGGCGGGAGGGCGGCACAGATACGCAGTATTTT.

The gene calls are TRBV4-1 and TRBJ2-7; D call uncertain. Between the trimmed V and J ends, which lost 0 bases and 4 bases, there was a span of 7 bases. CDR3 length: 13 residues. In germline, CDR1 is MGHRA, CDR2 YSYEKL. Written as DNA, the CDR3 is TGCGCCAGCAGCCAAGATATTGGATACGAGCAGTACTTC. This encodes CASSQDIGYEQYF.

The chain couples TRBV6-5 to TRBJ2-7; a possible D gene is TRBD1 (6 bases). V was cut by 5 bases and J by 2 bases, with 25 bases left in between. Germline CDR1 reads MNHEY; CDR2 reads SVGAGI. The CDR3 sequence is 18 residues long. CDR3 nucleotide sequence: TGTGCCAGCAGTCACGACAGGTTAGGTCCAGGCGCCACCTACGAGCAGTACTTC. Protein product: CASSHDRLGPGATYEQYF.

This clonotype occurred a few times. V is TRBV20-1 and J is TRBJ2-5; D is unresolved. The V gene lost 6 bases and the J gene lost 1 base, with 6 bases spanning the gap. The CDR3 consists of 11 residues. The germline V gene has CDR1 DFQATT and CDR2 SNEGSKA (reference sequence). In DNA form, the CDR3 reads TGCAGTGCCAGGCTCCAAGAGACCCAGTACTTC. This translates into CSARLQETQYF.

The table lists this clonotype with a few counts. The chain is built from TRBV28 and TRBJ2-1; TRBD1 agrees at 8 bases. Germline trimming cut 3 bases from V and 0 bases from J; bases unmatched to any gene: 4. CDR1 MDHEN and CDR2 SYDVKM come from the germline V gene. The CDR3 consists of 16 residues. The CDR3 protein is CASSFTGQGSYNEQFF. CDR3 in DNA: TGTGCCAGCAGTTTTACCGGACAGGGCTCCTACAATGAGCAGTTCTTC.

This clonotype appeared a few times. This CDR3 is CASRYQGQRETQYF. CDR3 DNA sequence: TGCGCCAGCAGATATCAAGGACAGCGGGAGACCCAGTACTTC. V is TRBV5-1 and J is TRBJ2-5; the D gene is possibly TRBD1 (6 bases). Trimming left V 5 bases short and J 5 bases short, with 16 bases between. The CDR3 has 14 amino acids. Germline V gene data show CDR1 as SGHRS and CDR2 as YFSETQ.

This chain connects TRBV7-2 to TRBJ2-3; weak D call: TRBD2 (6 bases). CDR1 SGHTA and CDR2 FQGNSA come from the germline V gene. CDR3 length equals 17 residues. V dropped 1 base and J dropped 6 bases, with 20 bases sitting between them. For the CDR3, the DNA is TGTGCCAGCAGCTTAGTAGGTTTGTCGGCGCGGGACGATACGCAGTATTTT. Its protein product is CASSLVGLSARDDTQYF.

This clonotype was counted only a few times. The V and J genes are TRBV7-2 and TRBJ2-5, with D possibly being TRBD2 (6 bases). This CDR3 has 15 residues. Germline CDR1 SGHTA, CDR2 FQGNSA. Trimming took 6 bases from V and 5 from J, leaving 19 bases between them. In DNA, the CDR3 is TGTGCCAGCAGTCCAGGGAGGTTCGGACGGGAGACCCAGTACTTC. It codes for CASSPGRFGRETQYF.

This clonotype was counted between two and nine times. The chain joins TRBV2 to TRBJ1-5; TRBD1 might be the D (6 bases). This CDR3 is 15 amino acids long. The germline V gene encodes CDR1 SNHLY and CDR2 FYNNEI. With 6 bases removed from V and 3 bases from J, the gap between germline ends came to 15 bases. In nucleotides, the CDR3 is TGTGCCAGCAGACGTAATACAGGGTTCAATCAGCCCCAGCATTTT. Translating it yields CASRRNTGFNQPQHF.

The chain employs TRBV7-2 and TRBJ1-2; 12 bases match TRBD1. The CDR3 runs 17 residues. Trimming removed 4 bases from V and 8 bases from J; junction bases left unmatched: 14. The germline V gene encodes CDR1 SGHTA and CDR2 FQGNSA. The CDR3, as DNA: TGTGCCAGCAGCTCCCCGGGACAGGGGGCTCGACTGAACGGCTACACCTTC. This gives the protein CASSSPGQGARLNGYTF.

This clonotype was counted a few times. J is TRBJ2-3 and V is TRBV5-6; 7 bases match TRBD2. Germline V gene data show CDR1 as SGHDT and CDR2 as YYEEEE. CDR3 length equals 17 residues. V was pared by 4 bases and J by 3 bases, with 14 bases of the junction left unmatched. The CDR3 coding sequence is TGTGCCAGCAGCACATCTAGCGGTCAAAAGGTAACAGATACGCAGTATTTT. It codes for CASSTSSGQKVTDTQYF.

The chain couples TRBV24-1 to TRBJ2-1, with 8 bases identical to TRBD2. This CDR3 has 16 amino acids. The germline V gene has CDR1 KGHDR and CDR2 SFDVKD. After removal of 3 bases from V and 5 bases from J, the junction contained 8 bases not matched to a gene. CDR3 loop: CATSDVQLAGNNEQFF. The CDR3 DNA reads as TGTGCCACCAGTGATGTCCAATTAGCGGGGAACAATGAGCAGTTCTTC.

This clonotype was detected many times. The chain couples TRBV15 to TRBJ2-3; 8 bases fit TRBD2. The germline CDR1 and CDR2 sequences are LNHNV and YYDKDF (reference sequence). The CDR3 runs to 20 residues. J was trimmed by 2 bases and V by 5 bases; bases with no gene match: 21. The CDR3 DNA reads as TGTGCCACCAGCGGACTCCAACTAGCGGCAGATCTCCTTTACACAGATACGCAGTATTTT. Translated, it gives CATSGLQLAADLLYTDTQYF.